One sample yielded the 25 T cell receptor beta chains listed below, sequenced in a study of T cell repertoires in cytomegalovirus infection. MiXCR, run by TCRdb on the reads, gives a single entry per CDR3 protein. The data hold some 390,000 distinct CDR3 sequences, with 15% to 20% observed a single time. The sample taken for sequencing was PBMCs. All receptors come from a human donor in good health (CMV status not recorded). Some clones in this sample may be carry-over from other donors' samples.

The chain links TRBV12-3 or TRBV12-4 to TRBJ2-5; perhaps TRBD2 as D (5 bases). This CDR3 has 14 amino acids. V lost 6 bases and J 3 bases, leaving 14 bases between the germline ends. The CDR3 spells CASSHLARKETQYF. CDR3 coding DNA: TGTGCCAGCAGCCATTTAGCGAGAAAAGAGACCCAGTACTTC.

In its sample, this clonotype was seen a few times. The gene calls are TRBV7-6 and TRBJ2-7; tentatively, D is TRBD1 (6 bases). The V and J ends lost 3 bases and 2 bases respectively, with 11 bases between them. The CDR3 loop spans 14 amino acids. CDR1 SGHVS and CDR2 FNYEAQ come from the germline V gene. CDR3 amino acids: CASSLLQGTYEQYF. The CDR3 DNA follows: TGTGCCAGCAGCTTGTTGCAGGGGACCTACGAGCAGTACTTC.

This clonotype was detected once. The chain joins TRBV19 to TRBJ1-1; D is possibly TRBD1 (5 bases). V was cut by 7 bases and J by 3 bases, with 15 bases left in between. Germline CDR1 is LNHDA and CDR2 is SQIVND (reference sequence). The CDR3 spans 14 residues. The CDR3 is CASTSLGGDTEAFF. The CDR3 DNA reads as TGTGCCAGTACTTCGCTTGGGGGGGACACTGAAGCTTTCTTT.

This CDR3 is CSVLADSTDTQYF. The CDR3 nucleotides read TGCAGCGTACTAGCGGATAGCACAGATACGCAGTATTTT. This sequence joins TRBV29-1 and TRBJ2-3; 8 nucleotides line up with TRBD2. In germline, CDR1 is SQVTM, CDR2 ANQGSEA. The CDR3 length is 13 residues. V shed 6 bases and J 0 bases; nucleotides not matched to a gene: 2.

The chain carries TRBV2 and TRBJ2-4, with no clear D. The germline V gene encodes CDR1 SNHLY and CDR2 FYNNEI. This CDR3 comprises 12 residues. V gave up 2 bases and J gave up 13 bases, with 12 bases separating them. CDR3 in DNA: TGTGCCAGCAGTGAAAATGTGGCGCCCCAGTACTTC. Translating gives CASSENVAPQYF.

This clonotype was observed at least ten times. The rearrangement joins TRBV7-2 to TRBJ2-5, with D possibly matching TRBD2 (7 bases). The V end lost 1 base, the J end lost 5 bases, and 17 bases lay between the germline ends. Germline V gene data show CDR1 as SGHTA and CDR2 as FQGNSA. The CDR3 has 16 residues. CDR3 loop: CASSLVGGGPGETQYF. The CDR3 bases are TGTGCCAGCAGCTTAGTGGGGGGGGGCCCAGGGGAGACCCAGTACTTC.

This clonotype appeared a few times. The chain recombines TRBV19 with TRBJ2-1; 9 bases match TRBD2. Germline CDR1 reads LNHDA; CDR2 reads SQIVND (reference sequence). The CDR3 has 14 amino acids. V shed 3 bases and J 8 bases; nucleotides not matched to a gene: 5. The CDR3, as DNA: TGTGCCAGTAGTATGCAACGCGGGGGGGATGAGCAGTTCTTC. It codes for CASSMQRGGDEQFF.

The chain joins TRBV2 to TRBJ2-1; D gene uncertain. The germline CDR1 and CDR2 sequences are SNHLY and FYNNEI. V shed 4 bases and J shed 12 bases, with 10 bases lying between them. The CDR3 loop spans 11 amino acids. The CDR3 region is CASSGLAAQFF. CDR3 in DNA: TGTGCCAGCAGTGGGTTAGCTGCGCAGTTCTTC.

The table lists this clonotype with many counts. This chain joins TRBV7-9 and TRBJ1-5, with unresolved D. Germline V lookup: CDR1 SEHNR, CDR2 FQNEAQ (reference sequence). The V end was cut by 3 bases, the J end by 4 bases, with 13 bases between. This CDR3 has 15 amino acids. CDR3 residues: CASSFRSGWNQPQHF. In DNA, the CDR3 is TGTGCCAGCAGCTTTCGGTCCGGATGGAATCAGCCCCAGCATTTT. The variable domain in full, completed from reference TRBV7-9 and TRBJ1-5, reads DTGVSQNPRHKITKRGQNVTFRCDPISEHNRLYWYRQTLGQGPEFLTYFQNEAQLEKSRLLSDRFSAERPKGSFSTLEIQRTEQGDSAMYLCASSFRSGWNQPQHFGDGTRLSIL.

The chain carries TRBV7-2 and TRBJ2-5, with a possible D match to TRBD2 (5 bases). Trimming took off 3 bases at V and 5 bases at J, with 16 bases between the two ends. This CDR3 is 15 amino acids long. Germline assignment: CDR1 SGHTA and CDR2 FQGNSA. The CDR3 coding sequence is TGTGCCAGCAGCTTCGGACTTTCCCGGGCGGAGACCCAGTACTTC. Protein product: CASSFGLSRAETQYF.

At least ten counts were recorded for this clonotype. The chain links TRBV4-1 to TRBJ2-3, with unresolved D. V was cut by 4 bases and J by 0 bases, with 11 bases left in between. CDR3 size: 15 residues. CDR1 MGHRA and CDR2 YSYEKL come from the germline V gene. In DNA, the CDR3 is TGCGCCAGCAGCCCAACTCTGACTAGCACAGATACGCAGTATTTT. Amino acid sequence: CASSPTLTSTDTQYF.

This clonotype was seen ten or more times. The rearrangement uses TRBV7-2 and TRBJ1-3; D is uncertain. Germline lookup yields CDR1 SGHTA and CDR2 FQGNSA. This CDR3 region has 13 residues. Between the trimmed V and J ends, which lost 3 bases and 5 bases, there was a span of 8 bases. The CDR3 DNA follows: TGTGCCAGCAGCTTCGCGGGGAGAAACACCATATATTTT. Amino acids: CASSFAGRNTIYF.

Only a few counts were recorded for this clonotype. In nucleotides, the CDR3 is TGTGCCATCAGTACGACAGGGGAGTCATTGGGCTACACCTTC. Translating gives CAISTTGESLGYTF. V and J are TRBV10-3 and TRBJ1-2; 8 nucleotides match TRBD1. The CDR3 spans 14 residues. Germline values: CDR1 ENHRY, CDR2 SYGVKD. V gave up 5 bases and J gave up 8 bases; unmatched junction bases: 10.

This clonotype was found a few times. This chain connects TRBV7-2 to TRBJ2-1, with D perhaps TRBD1 (6 bases). V was clipped by 2 bases and J by 6 bases, with 20 bases between them. The CDR3 covers 17 residues. The germline gives CDR1 SGHTA, CDR2 FQGNSA. For the CDR3, the DNA is TGTGCCAGCAGCTTAAGGGTCAGGGGCCACAACACCAATGAGCAGTTCTTC. Protein product: CASSLRVRGHNTNEQFF.

V gene TRBV29-1 combines with J gene TRBJ1-1; no reliable D call. V was trimmed by 5 bases and J by 0 bases, leaving 7 bases between them. The CDR3 is 12 amino acids. Looked up from germline, CDR1 is SQVTM and CDR2 is ANQGSEA. The CDR3 loop reads CSVSAMNTEAFF. DNA for the CDR3: TGCAGCGTTTCGGCGATGAACACTGAAGCTTTCTTT.

This clonotype was picked up many times. The chain uses TRBV6-2 or TRBV6-3 and TRBJ2-3; D unclear. This CDR3 comprises 16 residues. Germline V gives CDR1 MNHEY, CDR2 SVGEGT. Deletions cut 0 bases from V and 2 bases from J, with 12 bases between. Here the CDR3 DNA reads TGTGCCAGCAGTTACTCGAGTTATAGCCTCACAGATACGCAGTATTTT. It yields the protein CASSYSSYSLTDTQYF.

This clonotype was recorded at least ten times. J is TRBJ1-5 and V is TRBV7-2, with 8 bases lining up with TRBD1. The CDR3 extends over 15 amino acids. J gave up 1 base and V 2 bases, and 1 base lay outside the gene matches. Germline CDR1 and CDR2: SGHTA and FQGNSA. In nucleotides, the CDR3 is TGTGCCAGCAGCTTACAGGGGGCAAGCAATCAGCCCCAGCATTTT. Translated, it gives CASSLQGASNQPQHF. Filled out from reference TRBV7-2 and TRBJ1-5, the complete variable domain reads GAGVSQSPSNKVTEKGKDVELRCDPISGHTALYWYRQSLGQGLEFLIYFQGNSAPDKSGLPSDRFSAERTGGSVSTLTIQRTQQEDSAVYLCASSLQGASNQPQHFGDGTRLSIL.

Ten or more counts support this clonotype. The genes are TRBV10-3 and TRBJ2-1, with D hard to call. Germline V gives CDR1 ENHRY, CDR2 SYGVKD. Trimming took 6 bases from V and 8 from J, leaving 8 bases between them. The CDR3 runs to 11 residues. CDR3 coding DNA: TGTGCCATCAGGGCTAGAGATGAGCAGTTCTTC. It yields the protein CAIRARDEQFF.

This clonotype was counted ten times or more. V and J are TRBV6-2 or TRBV6-3 and TRBJ1-1; D perhaps matches TRBD1 (5 bases). V lost 2 bases and J lost 3, with 7 bases in between. The CDR3 contains 13 residues. From germline, CDR1 is MNHEY and CDR2 SVGEGT. CDR3 sequence reads: CASSYNRYTEAFF. As DNA, the CDR3 is TGTGCCAGCAGTTACAACAGGTACACTGAAGCTTTCTTT.

The V call is TRBV4-3, the J call TRBJ2-3; a weak D match, TRBD1 (5 bases). Looked up from germline, CDR1 is LGHNA and CDR2 is YSLEER. Trimming removed 0 bases at V and 5 bases at J, with 12 bases between. CDR3 size: 15 residues. The CDR3 sequence: CASSQENQGQDTQYF. In DNA form, the CDR3 reads TGCGCCAGCAGCCAAGAGAATCAGGGCCAAGATACGCAGTATTTT.

This clonotype was found many times. The V call is TRBV6-1, the J call TRBJ1-4, with no clear D. The CDR3 extends over 16 amino acids. V was shortened by 5 bases and J by 10 bases, with 23 bases between the two germline ends. The V gene's germline CDR1 is MNHNS and CDR2 SASEGT. The CDR3 loop reads CASSKLRTFFLGKLFF. The DNA of the CDR3 is TGTGCCAGCAGTAAGCTGAGGACCTTTTTCCTAGGAAAACTGTTTTTT.

This clonotype appeared a few times. The rearrangement uses TRBV5-4 and TRBJ2-7; 12 bases agree with TRBD1. The junction had 5 bases not matched to a gene; V was cut back by 4 bases and J by 6 bases. The CDR3 runs 14 residues. The V gene's germline CDR1 is SGHNT and CDR2 YYREEE (reference sequence). The DNA for the CDR3 is TGTGCCAGCAGCAAGGGACAGGGGGCCTCCGAGCAGTACTTC. It specifies CASSKGQGASEQYF.

The chain is built from TRBV19 and TRBJ1-6; no definite D call. The CDR3 runs to 12 residues. V lost 3 bases and J 10 bases, leaving 7 bases between the germline ends. CDR1 is LNHDA, CDR2 SQIVND, per germline (reference sequence). As DNA, the CDR3 is TGTGCCAGTAGTATGAGGAGATCACCCCTCCACTTT. As protein: CASSMRRSPLHF. Full variable domain (rest looked up from reference TRBV19 and TRBJ1-6): DGGITQSPKYLFRKEGQNVTLSCEQNLNHDAMYWYRQDPGQGLRLIYYSQIVNDFQKGDIAEGYSVSREKKESFPLTVTSAQKNPTAFYLCASSMRRSPLHFGNGTRLTVT.

This clonotype occurred many times. The gene calls are TRBV6-2 or TRBV6-3 and TRBJ1-1; D gene uncertain. The V gene lost 5 bases and the J gene lost 7 bases, with 8 bases spanning the gap. Germline V gene sequence: CDR1 MNHEY, CDR2 SVGEGT. The CDR3 loop spans 11 amino acids. The CDR3 DNA reads TGTGCCAGCAGTAAGTATTATGAAGCTTTCTTT. Its translation: CASSKYYEAFF.

The chain links TRBV5-1 to TRBJ2-3, with TRBD2 matching 11 bases. This CDR3 comprises 18 residues. Germline CDR1 is SGHRS and CDR2 is YFSETQ. V dropped 3 bases and J dropped 2; count of bases not matched to a gene: 11. The CDR3 coding sequence is TGCGCCAGCAGCTCCCGAAAGACTAGCGGGGCTAACACAGATACGCAGTATTTT. This encodes CASSSRKTSGANTDTQYF.